The 14 T cell receptor beta chains reported below all come from one sample, sequenced in a study of Ad26.COV2.S vaccination and SARS-CoV-2 variants. Described treatment: roughly 20 received Ad26.COV2.S at low or high dose, single or two shots; roughly 5 received placebo; per-sample allocation not given. Day 63 following the first vaccine or placebo injection was when the samples were taken. Assay: immunoSEQ multiplex PCR; the TCRdb copy retains only in-frame clones and omits some. The data contain about 440,000 clones, 90% of them singletons. The sample consisted of peripheral blood, taken in a trial of Ad26.COV2.S vaccine versus placebo. The receptor source for this set is a person between 18 and 65 years old who received the Ad26.COV2.S COVID-19 vaccine or a placebo.

This sequence joins TRBV7-8 and TRBJ1-6, with D hard to call. Germline CDR1 reads SGHVS; CDR2 reads FQNEAQ. With 8 bases removed from V and 5 bases from J, the gap between germline ends came to 13 bases. The CDR3 runs to 14 residues. Here the CDR3 DNA reads TGTGCCAGCCGGACGGCTACTAATAATTCACCCCTCCACTTT. Translating gives CASRTATNNSPLHF.

This clone was seen a handful of times. The V and J genes are TRBV7-9 and TRBJ2-1; 7 bases align to TRBD1. The germline CDR1 and CDR2 sequences are SEHNR and FQNEAQ (reference sequence). The CDR3 is made up of 16 amino acids. With 4 bases clipped from V and 10 bases from J, the junction kept 16 bases outside the gene matches. CDR3 coding DNA: TGTGCCAGCAGCTCGGGACAGCCGGGAACAGAAAGCGAGCAGTTCTTC. Residues: CASSSGQPGTESEQFF. The variable domain in full, completed from reference TRBV7-9 and TRBJ2-1, reads DTGVSQNPRHKITKRGQNVTFRCDPISEHNRLYWYRQTLGQGPEFLTYFQNEAQLEKSRLLSDRFSAERPKGSFSTLEIQRTEQGDSAMYLCASSSGQPGTESEQFFGPGTRLTVL.

The chain has TRBV28 and TRBJ1-1; D not certain. CDR3 length: 14 amino acids. CDR1 MDHEN and CDR2 SYDVKM come from the germline V gene. The V end lost 3 bases, the J end lost 1 base, and 9 bases lay between the germline ends. This CDR3 is CASSFEPQNTEAFF. In DNA form, the CDR3 reads TGTGCCAGCAGTTTTGAACCCCAGAACACTGAAGCTTTCTTT.

The chain combines TRBV7-9 with TRBJ2-4; D is unresolved. Looked up from germline, CDR1 is SEHNR and CDR2 is FQNEAQ (reference sequence). V lost 3 bases and J lost 0, with 12 bases in between. This CDR3 is 16 amino acids long. CDR3 sequence reads: CASSFTGWGAKNIQYF. For the CDR3, the DNA is TGTGCCAGCAGCTTTACGGGTTGGGGAGCCAAAAACATTCAGTACTTC. The variable domain in full, with the rest retrieved from reference TRBV7-9 and TRBJ2-4, is DTGVSQNPRHKITKRGQNVTFRCDPISEHNRLYWYRQTLGQGPEFLTYFQNEAQLEKSRLLSDRFSAERPKGSFSTLEIQRTEQGDSAMYLCASSFTGWGAKNIQYFGAGTRLSVL.

The genes are TRBV7-9 and TRBJ2-7; D is unclear. Germline V gene lookup returns CDR1 SEHNR and CDR2 FQNEAQ (reference sequence). The CDR3 extends over 13 amino acids. Trimming left V 3 bases short and J 3 bases short, with 9 bases between. CDR3 loop: CASSFDALYEQYF. CDR3 in DNA: TGTGCCAGCAGCTTCGACGCCCTCTACGAGCAGTACTTC. Full variable domain (rest looked up from reference TRBV7-9 and TRBJ2-7): DTGVSQNPRHKITKRGQNVTFRCDPISEHNRLYWYRQTLGQGPEFLTYFQNEAQLEKSRLLSDRFSAERPKGSFSTLEIQRTEQGDSAMYLCASSFDALYEQYFGPGTRLTVT.

This clone appeared a single time. The chain carries TRBV6-2 or TRBV6-3 and TRBJ2-4; D is possibly TRBD2 (6 bases). Between the trimmed V and J ends, which lost 5 bases and 1 base, there was a span of 18 bases. CDR1 is MNHEY, CDR2 SVGEGT, per germline. This CDR3 has 17 amino acids. The CDR3 is CASSPRRAGVAKNIQYF. CDR3 DNA: TGTGCCAGCAGTCCCCGGAGGGCTGGGGTCGCCAAAAACATTCAGTACTTC.

The rearrangement links TRBV5-4 to TRBJ1-1; D might be TRBD1 (5 bases). Germline V CDR1 and CDR2: SGHNT, YYREEE (reference sequence). This CDR3 comprises 11 residues. The V gene lost 6 bases and the J gene lost 9 bases, with 12 bases spanning the gap. For the CDR3, the DNA is TGTGCCAGCAAATGGCAGGGACAAGCTTTCTTT. It is translated as CASKWQGQAFF.

Only a few counts were recorded for this clone. V is TRBV28 and J is TRBJ2-4; 7 bases fit TRBD1. The CDR3 runs 15 residues. V lost 3 bases to trimming and J lost 5 bases; unmatched junction nucleotides: 7. Germline CDR1 is MDHEN and CDR2 is SYDVKM. The CDR3 here is CASSLTGKGENIQYF. CDR3 nucleotide sequence: TGTGCCAGCAGTTTGACAGGGAAGGGCGAAAACATTCAGTACTTC.

The V and J genes are TRBV27 and TRBJ2-5, with D possibly matching TRBD2 (5 bases). Germline CDR1 is MNHEY and CDR2 is SMNVEV (reference sequence). Trimming removed 4 bases at V and 2 bases at J, with 11 bases between. This CDR3 has 14 amino acids. CDR3 nucleotides: TGTGCCAGCAGTTATCGACGGGGACAAGAGACCCAGTACTTC. It yields the protein CASSYRRGQETQYF.

In its sample, this clone was seen once. V gene TRBV10-3 combines with J gene TRBJ1-2, with TRBD1 as a possible D gene (5 bases). The CDR3 has 15 amino acids. Per the germline V gene, CDR1 is ENHRY and CDR2 is SYGVKD. Between the trimmed V and J ends, which lost 2 bases and 3 bases, there was a span of 13 bases. This CDR3 reads CAISELGEIDYGYTF. The CDR3 DNA reads as TGTGCCATCAGTGAGCTGGGGGAGATCGACTATGGCTACACCTTC.

The chain joins TRBV27 to TRBJ2-3; 11 bases map to TRBD1. This CDR3 has 15 amino acids. Trimming removed 5 bases from V and 4 bases from J; junction bases left unmatched: 5. The germline gives CDR1 MNHEY, CDR2 SMNVEV (reference sequence). DNA of the CDR3: TGTGCCAGCAGTACCCCGGGACAGGGGGCAGATACGCAGTATTTT. It specifies CASSTPGQGADTQYF.

This clone was seen a single time. V usage is TRBV5-6 and J usage is TRBJ2-2; the match to TRBD1 covers 9 bases. CDR1 is SGHDT and CDR2 is YYEEEE in the germline V gene. This CDR3 is built from 16 residues. V gave up 2 bases and J gave up 2 bases; unmatched junction bases: 4. CDR3 amino acids: CASSFGTGSNTGELFF. In DNA form, the CDR3 reads TGTGCCAGCAGCTTCGGGACAGGGAGTAACACCGGGGAGCTGTTTTTT. Full variable domain (rest looked up from reference TRBV5-6 and TRBJ2-2): DAGVTQSPTHLIKTRGQQVTLRCSPKSGHDTVSWYQQALGQGPQFIFQYYEEEERQRGNFPDRFSGHQFPNYSSELNVNALLLGDSALYLCASSFGTGSNTGELFFGEGSRLTVL.

The chain employs TRBV6-1 and TRBJ2-7, with 9 bases aligning to TRBD1. Germline CDR1 reads MNHNS; CDR2 reads SASEGT. This CDR3 is 14 amino acids long. J gave up 4 bases and V 2 bases, and 3 bases lay outside the gene matches. Written as DNA, the CDR3 is TGTGCCAGCAGTGAAAGGGACAGGGTGTACGAGCAGTACTTC. Its translation is CASSERDRVYEQYF.

The rearrangement joins TRBV7-2 to TRBJ2-2, with D possibly being TRBD1 or TRBD2 (5 bases each). Trimming pared 4 bases from V and 0 bases from J, leaving 9 bases between. The CDR3 contains 15 residues. The germline gives CDR1 SGHTA, CDR2 FQGNSA. The CDR3 loop is CASSSGTTNTGELFF. The CDR3 coding sequence is TGTGCCAGCAGCTCCGGGACGACGAACACCGGGGAGCTGTTTTTT.